The clone carrying this TCR beta chain was counted ten times or more. Building of the TCR beta libraries involved iRepertoire HTBI primers and Arm-PCR of CDR3 regions. TCRdb reanalysed the multiplex PCR reads using MiXCR and keeps one entry per CDR3 protein. The sample contains more than 400,000 distinct CDR3 sequences, about a sixth of which appear only once. These data originate in a study of regulatory T cells in long-lasting Graves disease. CDR3 length: 16 residues. The V end was cut by 2 bases, the J end by 8 bases, with 20 bases between. Germline assignment: CDR1 SGHRS and CDR2 YFSETQ. Regarding time point: newly diagnosed GD, antithyroid drugs for less than 3 months. RNA from PBMCs was the source of the TCR library. The same sample was also used in a study of T cells in Graves' hyperthyroidism and ophthalmopathy. That work contributes: Each diagnosis was grounded in clinical symptoms, serum thyroxine and TRAb, thyroid ultrasound, and orbital computed tomography. The HTBI set primed first-round TCR CDR3 RT-PCR. Most thyroid clonotypes expanded above 0.001 appeared in blood too.

The chain carries TRBV5-1 and TRBJ2-1; perhaps TRBD1 as D (6 bases). The sequence came from a woman younger than 45 with Graves disease. Source: peripheral blood mononuclear cells (PBMCs), taken at new diagnosis, from a patient treated with antithyroid drugs. For the CDR3, the DNA is TGCGCCAGCAGCTTCCGCAGGGGCGCAGTTACCTATGAGCAGTTCTTC. Translation: CASSFRRGAVTYEQFF.